The 25 T cell receptor beta chains in this list originate from one sample, sequenced in a study of OX40 agonist ivuxolimab in advanced cancers. Measured with immunoSEQ multiplex PCR; TCRdb has only the in-frame clones, and not every one. This sample has tens of thousands of clones, with 70% to 90% found just once. The specimen comprised CD4+ or CD8+ T cells sorted from blood, sampled in a trial of the OX40 agonist ivuxolimab. These receptors all come from an adult with an advanced solid tumor such as melanoma, head and neck, liver or kidney cancer.

J is TRBJ1-3 and V is TRBV7-9; the D is unclear. This CDR3 has 14 residues. Trimming left V 6 bases short and J 4 bases short, with 13 bases between. From germline, CDR1 is SEHNR and CDR2 FQNEAQ (reference sequence). CDR3 in DNA: TGTGCCAGCAGGGGTCAGAGGGTCGGAAACACCATATATTTT. Encoded protein: CASRGQRVGNTIYF. Together with reference TRBV7-9 and TRBJ1-3, the CDR3 gives the full variable domain: DTGVSQNPRHKITKRGQNVTFRCDPISEHNRLYWYRQTLGQGPEFLTYFQNEAQLEKSRLLSDRFSAERPKGSFSTLEIQRTEQGDSAMYLCASRGQRVGNTIYFGEGSWLTVV.

The V and J genes are TRBV11-2 and TRBJ2-3, with D perhaps TRBD1 or TRBD2 (5 bases each). There are 13 residues in the CDR3. Deletions cut 4 bases from V and 5 bases from J, with 10 bases between. Germline V CDR1 and CDR2: SGHAT, FQNNGV. CDR3 protein: CASSSGPGDTQYF. The CDR3 DNA reads TGTGCCAGCAGCTCGGGACCGGGAGATACGCAGTATTTT.

This chain uses TRBV6-5 with TRBJ2-7, with D perhaps TRBD1 or TRBD2 (6 bases each). Trimming took off 8 bases at V and 0 bases at J, with 14 bases between the two ends. This CDR3 region has 14 residues. Germline lookup yields CDR1 MNHEY and CDR2 SVGAGI. CDR3 in DNA: TGTGCCAGCCGGGGGCTATCGAGCTCCTACGAGCAGTACTTC. Its protein is CASRGLSSSYEQYF.

The V gene is TRBV30, the J gene TRBJ1-3; D is unclear. CDR3 length: 12 amino acids. Per germline, CDR1 GTSNPN and CDR2 SVGIG (reference sequence). Between the trimmed V and J ends, which lost 3 bases and 0 bases, there was a span of 3 bases. The CDR3 DNA is TGTGCCTGGAGGTTCTCTGGAAACACCATATATTTT. Translated: CAWRFSGNTIYF.

The chain links TRBV4-2 to TRBJ2-7; TRBD2 matches at 10 bases. The CDR3 is made up of 15 amino acids. The germline V gene encodes CDR1 LGHNA and CDR2 YNFKEQ. The trim removed 3 bases at V and 1 base at J, leaving 3 bases unmatched. The CDR3 DNA sequence: TGTGCCAGCAGCCAGGGGACTAGCGCGTCCTACGAGCAGTACTTC. Its translation is CASSQGTSASYEQYF.

The chain links TRBV5-1 to TRBJ2-3, with 8 positions matching TRBD1. V shed 4 bases, J shed 4 bases, and the junction held 8 bases outside the gene matches. This CDR3 has 15 amino acids. Germline CDR1 SGHRS, CDR2 YFSETQ. The DNA of the CDR3 is TGCGCCAGCAGCCCCAACCGGGACAGGCCAGATACGCAGTATTTT. It specifies CASSPNRDRPDTQYF.

V usage is TRBV4-1 and J usage is TRBJ2-1; a weak D match, TRBD2 (6 bases). Germline assignment: CDR1 MGHRA and CDR2 YSYEKL. The CDR3 extends over 17 amino acids. Trimming cost V 0 bases and J 1 base, with 13 bases left between them. For the CDR3, the DNA is TGCGCCAGCAGCCAAGATAATACGGGAGTGTCCTACAATGAGCAGTTCTTC. It encodes CASSQDNTGVSYNEQFF.

This clone has a single count. The chain is built from TRBV10-3 and TRBJ2-7; 7 nucleotides agree with TRBD2. The CDR3 length is 13 residues. The V gene's germline CDR1 is ENHRY and CDR2 SYGVKD. The junction had 6 bases not matched to a gene; V was cut back by 7 bases and J by 3 bases. CDR3 DNA sequence: TGTGCCATCACCGAGGTAGCGGGCTACGAGCAGTACTTC. Translated, it gives CAITEVAGYEQYF.

This clone was observed a few times. The V and J genes are TRBV5-1 and TRBJ2-5, with D perhaps matching TRBD1 or TRBD2 (6 bases each). CDR1 SGHRS and CDR2 YFSETQ come from the germline V gene. The CDR3 loop spans 16 amino acids. V lost 0 bases to trimming and J lost 4 bases, with 16 bases between them. The CDR3 DNA reads as TGCGCCAGCAGCTTGGTGGTTGTCAGGGGAGGAGAGACCCAGTACTTC. Amino acids: CASSLVVVRGGETQYF. Complete variable domain (other parts from reference TRBV5-1 and TRBJ2-5): KAGVTQTPRYLIKTRGQQVTLSCSPISGHRSVSWYQQTPGQGLQFLFEYFSETQRNKGNFPGRFSGRQFSNSRSEMNVSTLELGDSALYLCASSLVVVRGGETQYFGPGTRLLVL.

CDR3 coding DNA: TGTGCCAGCAGCTTAAGGGGGACACCGACCCAGTACTTC. It codes for CASSLRGTPTQYF. V gene TRBV7-8 combines with J gene TRBJ2-5, with D possibly being TRBD1 (6 bases). This CDR3 contains 13 residues. Trimming shortened V by 2 bases and J by 7 bases, and 11 bases separated the two germline ends. CDR1 SGHVS and CDR2 FQNEAQ come from the germline V gene.

In nucleotides, the CDR3 is TGTGCCAGCTCACCACTTACAGCAGACACCGGGGAGCTGTTTTTT. Protein product: CASSPLTADTGELFF. The chain joins TRBV18 to TRBJ2-2, with D unclear. The length of the CDR3 is 15 residues. Germline assignment: CDR1 KGHSH and CDR2 LQKENI. Trimming stripped 1 base from V and 3 bases from J, with 9 bases between.

The CDR3 reads CASSLTLGTDTQYF. The CDR3 coding sequence is TGTGCCAGCAGCTTAACTTTGGGAACAGATACGCAGTATTTT. This chain links TRBV11-2 with TRBJ2-3; no firm D call. V lost 2 bases and J lost 3, with 9 bases in between. Germline loops: CDR1 SGHAT, CDR2 FQNNGV. The CDR3 is 14 residues long.

The rearrangement joins TRBV5-5 to TRBJ2-7; 7 positions match TRBD1. J gave up 3 bases and V 2 bases, and 5 bases lay outside the gene matches. Per the germline V gene, CDR1 is SGHKS and CDR2 is YYEKEE (reference sequence). The CDR3 contains 14 residues. In nucleotides, the CDR3 is TGTGCCAGCAGCTTCCGGGACAGCAACTACGAGCAGTACTTC. Protein: CASSFRDSNYEQYF.

The chain employs TRBV5-1 and TRBJ1-2; D uncertain. The CDR3 has 14 amino acids. Between the trimmed V and J ends, which lost 0 bases and 3 bases, there was a span of 9 bases. Germline V gene sequence: CDR1 SGHRS, CDR2 YFSETQ. CDR3 nucleotide sequence: TGCGCCAGCAGCTTGGATGTGTCCGACTATGGCTACACCTTC. Its protein is CASSLDVSDYGYTF. Using reference TRBV5-1 and TRBJ1-2 for the parts outside the CDR3, the full variable domain is KAGVTQTPRYLIKTRGQQVTLSCSPISGHRSVSWYQQTPGQGLQFLFEYFSETQRNKGNFPGRFSGRQFSNSRSEMNVSTLELGDSALYLCASSLDVSDYGYTFGSGTRLTVV.

The chain combines TRBV5-1 with TRBJ1-1; D not certain. The CDR3 spans 14 residues. The ends were cut back, 2 bases at V and 0 bases at J, with 8 bases in the middle. Germline assignment: CDR1 SGHRS and CDR2 YFSETQ. CDR3 in amino acids: CASSFGNLNTEAFF. In DNA, the CDR3 is TGCGCCAGCAGCTTCGGAAATTTGAACACTGAAGCTTTCTTT.

This chain connects TRBV6-1 to TRBJ1-5; no clear D gene. The length of the CDR3 is 13 residues. CDR1 is MNHNS, CDR2 SASEGT, per germline. V lost 7 bases, J lost 1 base, and 8 bases lay in between. CDR3 protein: CASMAGSNQPQHF. CDR3 DNA: TGTGCCAGCATGGCGGGAAGCAATCAGCCCCAGCATTTT.

This chain connects TRBV7-2 to TRBJ2-7, with D unclear. There are 14 residues in the CDR3. Trimming took 1 base from V and 6 from J, leaving 13 bases between them. Germline-derived CDR1 and CDR2 are SGHTA and FQGNSA. This CDR3 reads CASSLDWASGEQYF. CDR3 bases: TGTGCCAGCAGCTTAGATTGGGCCTCGGGCGAGCAGTACTTC.

The chain employs TRBV19 and TRBJ2-6, with D perhaps TRBD2 (6 bases). CDR1 LNHDA and CDR2 SQIVND come from the germline V gene (reference sequence). Deletions cut 3 bases from V and 2 bases from J, with 14 bases between. The CDR3 runs 17 residues. In nucleotides, the CDR3 is TGTGCCAGTAGTATTATCCGGGGGACGGCTGGGGCCAACGTCCTGACTTTC. This sequence encodes CASSIIRGTAGANVLTF.

The chain couples TRBV5-1 to TRBJ2-7; 7 positions match TRBD1. The germline gives CDR1 SGHRS, CDR2 YFSETQ. After removal of 6 bases from V and 5 bases from J, the junction contained 14 bases not matched to a gene. CDR3 length: 15 amino acids. This chain's CDR3 is CASNPGPGTVHEQYF. DNA of the CDR3: TGCGCCAGCAACCCCGGGCCGGGGACAGTTCACGAGCAGTACTTC.

The rearrangement links TRBV27 to TRBJ2-4; perhaps TRBD2 as D (6 bases). This CDR3 has 18 amino acids. Between the trimmed V and J ends, which lost 5 bases and 0 bases, there was a span of 20 bases. Looked up from germline, CDR1 is MNHEY and CDR2 is SMNVEV (reference sequence). The CDR3 loop reads CASSDREISSLAKNIQYF. DNA of the CDR3: TGTGCCAGCAGTGACCGGGAGATCAGCTCCCTAGCCAAAAACATTCAGTACTTC.

The chain carries TRBV28 and TRBJ2-6; D not resolved. V gave up 2 bases and J gave up 1 base, with 9 bases separating them. There are 16 residues in the CDR3. The germline gives CDR1 MDHEN, CDR2 SYDVKM. The CDR3 here is CASSLARGSGANVLTF. As DNA, the CDR3 is TGTGCCAGCAGTTTAGCCCGAGGATCTGGGGCCAACGTCCTGACTTTC.

This clone has a handful of counts. The V gene is TRBV6-6, the J gene TRBJ1-1; D ambiguous. V gave up 5 bases and J gave up 7 bases, with 11 bases separating them. The CDR3 spans 12 residues. The germline gives CDR1 MNHNY, CDR2 SVGAGI (reference sequence). CDR3: CASSPGVSEAFF. The CDR3 DNA is TGTGCCAGCAGTCCTGGGGTCAGTGAAGCTTTCTTT.

This clone was counted a few times. The J gene is TRBJ2-7, the V gene TRBV9, with 7 nucleotides matching TRBD1. Germline-derived CDR1 and CDR2 are SGDLS and YYNGEE. Losses at the gene ends were 4 bases for V and 3 bases for J; bases not matched to a gene: 10. This CDR3 region has 15 residues. CDR3 DNA: TGTGCCAGCAGCCTAGGTCCCGACAGGGACTACGAGCAGTACTTC. Translation gives CASSLGPDRDYEQYF.

The CDR3 sequence: CASSQDFRGLDYEQYF. In DNA form, the CDR3 reads TGCGCCAGCAGCCAAGACTTCAGGGGGCTCGACTACGAGCAGTACTTC. This rearrangement joins TRBV4-3 to TRBJ2-7, with 8 bases identical to TRBD1. V lost 0 bases and J lost 3; bases outside the gene matches: 7. Per the germline V gene, CDR1 is LGHNA and CDR2 is YSLEER. The CDR3 has 16 amino acids.

The gene calls are TRBV5-6 and TRBJ2-4; no firm D call. The V end lost 4 bases, the J end lost 4 bases, and 21 bases lay between the germline ends. Germline CDR1 SGHDT, CDR2 YYEEEE. CDR3 length equals 17 residues. This CDR3 reads CASSPKVAGFSKNIQYF. The CDR3 nucleotides read TGTGCCAGCAGCCCCAAGGTTGCAGGTTTCTCGAAAAACATTCAGTACTTC.